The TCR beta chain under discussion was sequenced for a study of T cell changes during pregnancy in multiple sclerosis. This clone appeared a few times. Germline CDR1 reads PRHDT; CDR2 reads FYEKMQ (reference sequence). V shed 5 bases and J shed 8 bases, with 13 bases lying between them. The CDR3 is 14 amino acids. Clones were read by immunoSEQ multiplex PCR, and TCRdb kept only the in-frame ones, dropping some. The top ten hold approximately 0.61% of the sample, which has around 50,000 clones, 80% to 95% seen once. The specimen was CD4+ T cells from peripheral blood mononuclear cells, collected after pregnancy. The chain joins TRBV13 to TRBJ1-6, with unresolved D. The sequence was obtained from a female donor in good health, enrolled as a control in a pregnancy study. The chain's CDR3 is CASSKKNSHSPLHF. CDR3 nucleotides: TGTGCCAGCAGCAAAAAGAACAGTCATTCACCCCTCCACTTT. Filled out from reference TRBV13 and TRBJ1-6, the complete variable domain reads AAGVIQSPRHLIKEKRETATLKCYPIPRHDTVYWYQQGPGQDPQFLISFYEKMQSDKGSIPDRFSAQQFSDYHSELNMSSLELGDSALYFCASSKKNSHSPLHFGNGTRLTVT.